One T cell receptor (beta chain) is described in this entry. Ten or more counts support this clonotype. Its antigen is unknown. No base qualities exist here, and no much larger clone lies one base off it. Instrument on record: Illumina HiSeq 1500. TCRdb applied fastp at Q25 and MiXCR to the public reads, then kept only in-frame beta chains. Each CDR3 protein gets just one entry, which takes the most common genes and DNA from the rows behind it. Counted in this sample were around 750,000 distinct CDR3 sequences; approximately 30% of them appeared once. Approximately 13% of the sample comes from the top ten. The meaning of the sample's treatment or condition label: in vitro stimulation with specific CMV peptide epitopes to enrich CMV-specific T cells. Reading from cysteine to phenylalanine, the CDR3 counts 12 amino acids. Here the CDR3 DNA is all that survives: 36 bases in frame from base 1. The CDR1 and CDR2 encoded by the germline V gene are SGHVS and FQNEAQ. At the junction V is shortened by 4 bases and J by 4 bases, with 7 bases in between.

The data stem from a study of T cell repertoires in cytomegalovirus infection (dated by TCRdb to between 2018 and 2021). For context, the study as a whole: Alongside well-studied HLA-B-restricted epitopes, the peptide stimulations were aimed at recently identified HLA-C-restricted CMV epitopes, whose presentation resists viral immunomodulation. Because public TCR beta signatures pointed to carriage of CMV infection together with the matching HLA type, the HLA type of each donor mattered for the analysis. The research as a whole found: Cumulative frequency of public TCR beta family members discriminated carriers of CMV infection plus the relevant HLA type in this cohort and an independent approximately 370-donor cohort. In the ex vivo response, HLA-C-restricted CMV-specific TCR beta clonotypes were dominant, and in two of eight donors the single most frequent clonotype came from this HLA-C-restricted group.

Sequencing was performed on cultured CD8+ T cells from PBMCs, taken from culture after CMV antigen stimulation. This sequence originates from a human donor in good health (CMV status not recorded). Some clones in this sample may be carry-over from other donors' samples. The chain employs TRBV7-8 and TRBJ1-1, with no reliable assignment of the D segment. In nucleotide form, the sequence is TGTGCCAGCAGCTATAGAATCACTGAAGCTTTCTTT. Translated, this gives CASSYRITEAFF.